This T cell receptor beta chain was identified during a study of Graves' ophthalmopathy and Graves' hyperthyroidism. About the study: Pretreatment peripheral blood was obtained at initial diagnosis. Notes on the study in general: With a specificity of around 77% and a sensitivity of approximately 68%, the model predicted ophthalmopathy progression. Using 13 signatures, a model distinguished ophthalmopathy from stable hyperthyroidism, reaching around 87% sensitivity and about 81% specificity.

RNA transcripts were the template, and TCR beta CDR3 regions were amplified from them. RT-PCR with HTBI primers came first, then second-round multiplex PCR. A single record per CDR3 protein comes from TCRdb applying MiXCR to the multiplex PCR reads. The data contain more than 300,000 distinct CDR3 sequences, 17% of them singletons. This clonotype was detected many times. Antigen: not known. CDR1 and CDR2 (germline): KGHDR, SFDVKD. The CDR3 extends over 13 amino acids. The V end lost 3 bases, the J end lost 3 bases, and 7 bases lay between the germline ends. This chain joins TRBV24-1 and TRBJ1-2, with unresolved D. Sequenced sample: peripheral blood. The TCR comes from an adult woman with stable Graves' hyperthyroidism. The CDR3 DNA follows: TGTGCCACCAGTGATGTTGGTGACTATGGCTACACCTTC. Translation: CATSDVGDYGYTF.